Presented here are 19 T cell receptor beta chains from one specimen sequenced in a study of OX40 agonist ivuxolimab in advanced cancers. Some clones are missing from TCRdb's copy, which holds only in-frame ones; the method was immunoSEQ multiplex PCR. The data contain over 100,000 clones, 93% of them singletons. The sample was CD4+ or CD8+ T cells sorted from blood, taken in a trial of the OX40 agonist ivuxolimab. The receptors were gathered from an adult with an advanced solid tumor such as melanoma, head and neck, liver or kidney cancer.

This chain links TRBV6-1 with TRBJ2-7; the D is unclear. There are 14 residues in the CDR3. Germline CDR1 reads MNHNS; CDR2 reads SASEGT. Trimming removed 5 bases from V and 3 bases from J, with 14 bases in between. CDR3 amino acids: CASSNTRTVYEQYF. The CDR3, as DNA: TGTGCCAGCAGTAACACTCGGACCGTCTACGAGCAGTACTTC.

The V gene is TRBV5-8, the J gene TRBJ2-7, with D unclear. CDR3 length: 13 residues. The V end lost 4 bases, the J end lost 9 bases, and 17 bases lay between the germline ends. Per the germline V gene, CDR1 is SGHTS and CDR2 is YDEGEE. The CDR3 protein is CASSLPGTWGQYF. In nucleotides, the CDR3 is TGTGCCAGCAGCCTACCGGGCACCTGGGGGCAGTACTTC.

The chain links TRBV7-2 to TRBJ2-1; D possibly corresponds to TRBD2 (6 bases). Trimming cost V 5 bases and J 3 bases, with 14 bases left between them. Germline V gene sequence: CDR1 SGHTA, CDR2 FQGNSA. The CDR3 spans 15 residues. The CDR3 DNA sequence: TGTGCCAGCAGCCAGGTGGAGGGCCACTACAATGAGCAGTTCTTC. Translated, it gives CASSQVEGHYNEQFF.

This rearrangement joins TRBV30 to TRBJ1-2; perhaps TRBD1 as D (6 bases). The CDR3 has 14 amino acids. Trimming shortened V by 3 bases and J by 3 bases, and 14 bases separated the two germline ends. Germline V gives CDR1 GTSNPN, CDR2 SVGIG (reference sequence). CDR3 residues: CAWRGAGVDYGYTF. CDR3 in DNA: TGTGCCTGGAGAGGGGCAGGGGTCGACTATGGCTACACCTTC.

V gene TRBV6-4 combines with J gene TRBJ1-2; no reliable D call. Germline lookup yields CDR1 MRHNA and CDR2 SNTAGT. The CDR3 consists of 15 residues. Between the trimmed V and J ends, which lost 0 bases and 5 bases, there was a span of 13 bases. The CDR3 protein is CASSDSTVGDYGYTF. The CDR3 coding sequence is TGTGCCAGCAGTGACTCTACCGTCGGAGATTATGGCTACACCTTC.

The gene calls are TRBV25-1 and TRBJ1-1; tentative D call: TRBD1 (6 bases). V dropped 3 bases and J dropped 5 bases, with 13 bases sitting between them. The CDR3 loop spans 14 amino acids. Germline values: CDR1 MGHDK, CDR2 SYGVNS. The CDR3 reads CASSETGRGTEAFF. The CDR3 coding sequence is TGTGCCAGCAGTGAGACGGGAAGGGGGACTGAAGCTTTCTTT.

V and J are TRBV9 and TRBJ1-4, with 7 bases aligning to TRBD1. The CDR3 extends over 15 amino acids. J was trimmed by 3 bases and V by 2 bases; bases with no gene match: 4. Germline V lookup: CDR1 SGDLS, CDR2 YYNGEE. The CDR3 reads CASSVQGVPNEKLFF. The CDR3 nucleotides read TGTGCCAGCAGCGTCCAGGGGGTGCCTAATGAAAAACTGTTTTTT.

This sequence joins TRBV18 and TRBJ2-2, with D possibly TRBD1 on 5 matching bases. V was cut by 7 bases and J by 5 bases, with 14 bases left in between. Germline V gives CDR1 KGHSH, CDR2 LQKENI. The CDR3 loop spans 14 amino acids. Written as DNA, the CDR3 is TGTGCCAGCTTACGGGCAGGGTCAACCGGGGAGCTGTTTTTT. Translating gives CASLRAGSTGELFF.

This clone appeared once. CDR3 nucleotides: TGTGCCAGCAGTCAGAGCGGGGGGGCCAATGAGCAGTTCTTC. Translated: CASSQSGGANEQFF. The chain carries TRBV28 and TRBJ2-1; TRBD2 aligns across 10 bases. The CDR3 loop spans 14 amino acids. Germline-derived CDR1 and CDR2 are MDHEN and SYDVKM. Unmatched junction bases numbered 4, after V lost 5 bases and J lost 6 bases.

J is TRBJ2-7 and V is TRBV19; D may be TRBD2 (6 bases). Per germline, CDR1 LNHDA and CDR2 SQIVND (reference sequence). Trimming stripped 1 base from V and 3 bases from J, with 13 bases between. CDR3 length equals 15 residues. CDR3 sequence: CASSIGGSGLYEQYF. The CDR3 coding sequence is TGTGCCAGTAGTATAGGGGGTAGCGGACTCTACGAGCAGTACTTC.

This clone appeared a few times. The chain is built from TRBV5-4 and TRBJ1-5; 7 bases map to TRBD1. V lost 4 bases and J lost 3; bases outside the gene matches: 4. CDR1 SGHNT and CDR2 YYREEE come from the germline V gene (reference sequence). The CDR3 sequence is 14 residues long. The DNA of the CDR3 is TGTGCCAGCAGCCCGGACAGGTACAATCAGCCCCAGCATTTT. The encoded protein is CASSPDRYNQPQHF.

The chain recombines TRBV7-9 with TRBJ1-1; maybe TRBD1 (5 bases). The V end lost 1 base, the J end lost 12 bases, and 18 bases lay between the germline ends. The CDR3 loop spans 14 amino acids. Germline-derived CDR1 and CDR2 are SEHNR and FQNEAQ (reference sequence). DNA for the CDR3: TGTGCCAGCAGCTTAGTTTCCCACAGGACCTCGACTTTCTTT. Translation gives CASSLVSHRTSTFF.

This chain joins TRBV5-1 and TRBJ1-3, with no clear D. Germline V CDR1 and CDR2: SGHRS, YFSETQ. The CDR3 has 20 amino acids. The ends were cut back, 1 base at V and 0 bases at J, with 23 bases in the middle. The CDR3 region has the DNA TGCGCCAGCAGCTTGAATCCGGGTAACAGATTCGGAACCTCTGGAAACACCATATATTTT. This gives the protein CASSLNPGNRFGTSGNTIYF.

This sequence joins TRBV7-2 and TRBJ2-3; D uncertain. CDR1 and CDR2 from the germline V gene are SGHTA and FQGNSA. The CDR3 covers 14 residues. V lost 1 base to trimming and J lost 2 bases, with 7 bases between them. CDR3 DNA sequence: TGTGCCAGCAGCTTAGTGGCGTCCACAGATACGCAGTATTTT. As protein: CASSLVASTDTQYF.

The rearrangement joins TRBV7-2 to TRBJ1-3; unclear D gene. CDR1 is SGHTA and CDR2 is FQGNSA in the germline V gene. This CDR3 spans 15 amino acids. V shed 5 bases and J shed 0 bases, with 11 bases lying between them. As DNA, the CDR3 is TGTGCCAGCAGCCAAAACATGCTCTCTGGAAACACCATATATTTT. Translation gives CASSQNMLSGNTIYF.

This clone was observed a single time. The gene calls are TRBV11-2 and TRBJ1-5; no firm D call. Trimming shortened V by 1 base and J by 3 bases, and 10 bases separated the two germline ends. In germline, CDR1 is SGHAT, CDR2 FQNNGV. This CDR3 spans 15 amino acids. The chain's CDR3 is CASSLGPDFNQPQHF. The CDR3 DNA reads TGTGCCAGCAGCTTAGGCCCCGATTTCAATCAGCCCCAGCATTTT.

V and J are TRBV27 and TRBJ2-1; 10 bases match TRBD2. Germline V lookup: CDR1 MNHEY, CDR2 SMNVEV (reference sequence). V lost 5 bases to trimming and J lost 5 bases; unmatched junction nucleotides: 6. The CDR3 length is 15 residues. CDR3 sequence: CASSPSGLAHNEQFF. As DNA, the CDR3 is TGTGCCAGCAGTCCATCGGGACTAGCGCACAATGAGCAGTTCTTC.

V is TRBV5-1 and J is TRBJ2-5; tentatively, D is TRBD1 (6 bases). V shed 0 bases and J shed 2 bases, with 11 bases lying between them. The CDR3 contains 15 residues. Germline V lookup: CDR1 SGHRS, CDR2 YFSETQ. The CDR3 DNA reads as TGCGCCAGCAGCTTGGCTGGACAGTCACAAGAGACCCAGTACTTC. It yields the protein CASSLAGQSQETQYF.

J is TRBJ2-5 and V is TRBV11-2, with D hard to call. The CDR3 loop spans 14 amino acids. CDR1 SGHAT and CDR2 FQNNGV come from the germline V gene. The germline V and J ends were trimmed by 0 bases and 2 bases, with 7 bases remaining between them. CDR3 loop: CASSLDTTQETQYF. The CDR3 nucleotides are TGTGCCAGCAGCTTAGATACAACTCAAGAGACCCAGTACTTC.